This entry describes one TCR beta chain. Its recognized antigen is unknown. Base quality data are lacking; no much larger clone is found one base away. These data are taken from a study of siplizumab effects on memory and regulatory T cells (dated by TCRdb to 2018 to 2020). Study-level background: The effect of the anti-CD2 antibody siplizumab on alloreactive T-cell subsets was examined in allogeneic mixed lymphocyte reactions constructed from human PBMCs. Study-wide findings and limitations: Whether proliferating Tregs from siplizumab cultures actually had suppressive function was not functionally confirmed. Unstimulated naive T cells appeared more diverse than memory T cells, and naive cells seemed to contribute substantially to the alloresponse. Because sequences below about 10^-5 frequency were poorly captured, only a minor fraction of alloreactive clones could be mapped to unstimulated subsets. Siplizumab significantly reduced the cumulative frequency of alloreactive sequences traceable to unstimulated CD4+ memory T cells. About 75-96% of proliferating CD4+ or CD8+ clones could not be given a naive or memory phenotype. Of the alloreactive CD4+ clones that could be mapped, the Treg-derived share averaged almost 70% with siplizumab compared with roughly 27% in control reactions.

Libraries came from the immunoSEQ multiplex PCR assay. Roughly 9.8 x 10^4 TCR templates per sample were assayed on the deep sequencing platform. Genomic DNA extracted from sorted T cells was the material used for TCRbeta CDR3 sequencing. The original methods were these. The R programming language was used for clonal analysis of the TCRbeta CDR3 data. Alloreactive CD4+ and CD8+ clones were defined by comparing unstimulated samples with post-reaction CFSE-low samples. Regulatory or non-regulatory origin of alloreactive CD4+ clones was assigned by matching sequences to the sorted unstimulated Treg and non-Treg repertoires. In TCRdb, the immuneACCESS table is reduced to in-frame sequences with V and J assigned. These tables do not hold every clone; where another copy was compared, an unresolved V gene accounts for under half, and the others remain unexplained. For V, J and clone size, that table is used; D and trimming come from the DNA. Within this sample are tens of thousands of clones, with around three quarters of them counted one time only. 0.42% of the sample is taken by the ten largest.

The germline V gene yields KGHSH for CDR1 and LQKENI for CDR2. From the cysteine through the phenylalanine, the CDR3 covers 15 amino acids. Only the CDR3 region is kept as DNA, spanning 45 bases read in frame from base 1. Here V drops 0 bases and J drops 8 bases, and the junction holds 7 bases not matched to any gene. In three donor pairs, further sequencing was done on unstimulated CD8+ naive, CD4+ memory, CD8+ TEMRA, CD4+ naive and CD8+ effector memory subsets. Sorted unstimulated T cells, along with proliferating T cells recovered from mixed lymphocyte reactions, underwent TCRbeta CDR3 sequencing. Fresh whole blood from approximately ten HLA-typed healthy donors was used to isolate PBMCs.

This receptor chain uses TRBV18 and TRBJ1-2, with TRBD1 matching 9 junction bases. The sample comprised memory CD4+ T cells sorted from blood. In light of the paper, this sample's cell subset or site label describes: unstimulated CD4+ memory T cells. The source of this sequence is a human donor in good health. At the DNA level, the sequence is TGTGCCAGCTCACCACCCGGACAGGGGAAAGAAGGCTACACCTTC. Its coded protein is CASSPPGQGKEGYTF.